The 28 T cell receptor beta chains given below trace back to one sample, sequenced in a study of shared clonotypes between healthy human individuals. The assay was immunoSEQ multiplex PCR, and TCRdb's table has in-frame clones only and misses some. Of roughly 720,000 clones in the sample, roughly 88% are singletons; the top ten hold more than 30%. Sequenced input: memory CD8+ T cells from PBMCs. This sample's subset: CD45RO+ cells pooled with CCR7-negative TemRA cells. The receptors here all came from a man between 18 and 35 years old in good health. Some clones in this sample may be carry-over from other donors' samples.

This clone has only a few counts. This chain uses TRBV28 with TRBJ1-1, with D tentatively TRBD1 (6 bases). Germline V gene sequence: CDR1 MDHEN, CDR2 SYDVKM. This CDR3 spans 14 amino acids. The V end was cut by 1 base, the J end by 6 bases, with 12 bases between. This chain's CDR3 is CASSLLGRGAEAFF. In DNA, the CDR3 is TGTGCCAGCAGTTTATTGGGCAGGGGTGCTGAAGCTTTCTTT.

The rearrangement links TRBV28 to TRBJ2-7; 10 bases match TRBD1. Germline CDR1 reads MDHEN; CDR2 reads SYDVKM. The trim removed 1 base at V and 4 bases at J, leaving 7 bases unmatched. The CDR3 is 16 residues long. CDR3 DNA: TGTGCCAGCAGTTTATACGGGACAGGGGATCCGTACGAGCAGTACTTC. Its protein product is CASSLYGTGDPYEQYF.

The gene calls are TRBV6-6 and TRBJ2-5; D is tentatively TRBD1 or TRBD2 (6 bases each). The CDR3 length is 14 residues. V lost 6 bases to trimming and J lost 0 bases, with 11 bases between them. Germline V gene lookup returns CDR1 MNHNY and CDR2 SVGAGI (reference sequence). This chain's CDR3 is CASRKRGDQETQYF. The CDR3 DNA reads TGTGCCAGCAGGAAAAGGGGGGACCAAGAGACCCAGTACTTC.

In nucleotides, the CDR3 is TGCAGCGTTGGTATTTCGTTGTACGAGCAGTACTTC. It is translated as CSVGISLYEQYF. The rearrangement uses TRBV29-1 and TRBJ2-7; no definite D call. V gave up 4 bases and J gave up 4 bases, with 11 bases separating them. CDR3 length: 12 amino acids. Germline loops: CDR1 SQVTM, CDR2 ANQGSEA.

The chain recombines TRBV7-8 with TRBJ1-2; 8 positions agree with TRBD1. The J segment lost 5 bases and the V segment lost 5 bases, leaving 10 bases of the junction unmatched. The length of the CDR3 is 15 residues. Germline loops: CDR1 SGHVS, CDR2 FQNEAQ. The CDR3 loop is CASSTLRDRNYGYTF. The CDR3 coding sequence is TGTGCCAGCAGCACCCTCCGGGACAGGAATTATGGCTACACCTTC.

The J gene is TRBJ2-6, the V gene TRBV25-1, with a weak D call TRBD1 (6 bases). Germline assignment: CDR1 MGHDK and CDR2 SYGVNS. V was cut by 4 bases and J by 4 bases, with 14 bases left in between. The CDR3 extends over 16 amino acids. DNA for the CDR3: TGTGCCAGCAGTGCTCACAGGGTTTCCGGGGCCAACGTCCTGACTTTC. It is translated as CASSAHRVSGANVLTF.

This chain uses TRBV5-5 with TRBJ2-1; D is unclear. The CDR3 runs 13 residues. Germline CDR1 reads SGHKS; CDR2 reads YYEKEE (reference sequence). Trimming took off 1 base at V and 4 bases at J, with 6 bases between the two ends. Written as DNA, the CDR3 is TGTGCCAGCAGCTTGTCAAATTACAATGAGCAGTTCTTC. Protein sequence: CASSLSNYNEQFF.

The chain employs TRBV7-9 and TRBJ1-3, with 9 positions matching TRBD1. CDR1 and CDR2 from the germline V gene are SEHNR and FQNEAQ (reference sequence). J lost 5 bases, V lost 6 bases, and 8 bases had no gene match. This CDR3 has 15 amino acids. CDR3 residues: CASSTTGGDRNTIYF. The CDR3 DNA reads TGTGCCAGCAGTACAACAGGGGGCGATCGAAACACCATATATTTT.

The chain links TRBV9 to TRBJ1-1, with TRBD1 as a possible D gene (5 bases). V was shortened by 0 bases and J by 0 bases, with 12 bases between the two germline ends. CDR1 is SGDLS and CDR2 is YYNGEE in the germline V gene. The CDR3 extends over 16 amino acids. CDR3 loop: CASSVDGRAMNTEAFF. The CDR3 region has the DNA TGTGCCAGCAGCGTAGATGGCAGGGCTATGAACACTGAAGCTTTCTTT.

J is TRBJ1-4 and V is TRBV5-8; 7 bases are a match to TRBD1. With V trimmed by 4 bases and J by 0 bases, 6 bases remained unmatched. The CDR3 is made up of 16 amino acids. The germline V gene encodes CDR1 SGHTS and CDR2 YDEGEE. The CDR3 loop is CASSDDREATNEKLFF. The CDR3 DNA reads as TGTGCCAGCAGCGACGACAGGGAGGCAACTAATGAAAAACTGTTTTTT.

The rearrangement joins TRBV7-9 to TRBJ2-1; D is unresolved. CDR1 is SEHNR and CDR2 is FQNEAQ in the germline V gene (reference sequence). The germline V and J ends were trimmed by 5 bases and 0 bases, with 14 bases remaining between them. The CDR3 runs 16 residues. The CDR3 nucleotides are TGTGCCAGCAGCCCCCGCCTAACAAGCTCCTACAATGAGCAGTTCTTC. This sequence encodes CASSPRLTSSYNEQFF. The entire variable domain, with the rest obtained from reference TRBV7-9 and TRBJ2-1, is as follows: DTGVSQNPRHKITKRGQNVTFRCDPISEHNRLYWYRQTLGQGPEFLTYFQNEAQLEKSRLLSDRFSAERPKGSFSTLEIQRTEQGDSAMYLCASSPRLTSSYNEQFFGPGTRLTVL.

V gene TRBV6-5 combines with J gene TRBJ1-2, with 7 nucleotides matching TRBD1. The germline CDR1 and CDR2 sequences are MNHEY and SVGAGI. The CDR3 extends over 16 amino acids. Losses at the gene ends were 0 bases for V and 5 bases for J; bases not matched to a gene: 9. This chain's CDR3 is CASSYSTGMRVYGYTF. The CDR3 coding sequence is TGTGCCAGCAGTTACTCGACAGGGATGAGGGTATATGGCTACACCTTC.

The genes are TRBV7-8 and TRBJ1-4; 9 bases are shared with TRBD1. Germline V gives CDR1 SGHVS, CDR2 FQNEAQ. V lost 3 bases to trimming and J lost 8 bases; unmatched junction nucleotides: 10. This CDR3 is built from 16 residues. Here the CDR3 DNA reads TGTGCCAGCAGCTTTGACGCGGGACAGGGCCGGGAAAAACTGTTTTTT. This encodes CASSFDAGQGREKLFF.

J is TRBJ2-1 and V is TRBV7-2; 7 nucleotides align to TRBD2. CDR1 SGHTA and CDR2 FQGNSA come from the germline V gene. V gave up 4 bases and J gave up 5 bases; unmatched junction bases: 11. This CDR3 spans 16 amino acids. The CDR3 here is CASSSRAGTYDNEQFF. CDR3 nucleotide sequence: TGTGCCAGCAGCTCAAGAGCGGGAACCTACGACAATGAGCAGTTCTTC.

This sequence joins TRBV28 and TRBJ2-2; D is unresolved. V dropped 6 bases and J dropped 3 bases, with 11 bases sitting between them. Germline CDR1 is MDHEN and CDR2 is SYDVKM. The CDR3 length is 14 residues. CDR3 amino acids: CASRLHEHTGELFF. The CDR3, as DNA: TGTGCCAGCAGGCTCCACGAACACACCGGGGAGCTGTTTTTT. Combining the CDR3 with reference TRBV28 and TRBJ2-2 gives the whole variable domain DVKVTQSSRYLVKRTGEKVFLECVQDMDHENMFWYRQDPGLGLRLIYFSYDVKMKEKGDIPEGYSVSREKKERFSLILESASTNQTSMYLCASRLHEHTGELFFGEGSRLTVL.

This CDR3 reads CASSYSSGGRYGYTF. The CDR3 bases are TGTGCCAGCAGTTACTCGAGCGGTGGACGCTATGGCTACACCTTC. V and J are TRBV6-6 and TRBJ1-2; D is undetermined. Germline CDR1 reads MNHNY; CDR2 reads SVGAGI (reference sequence). The germline V and J ends were trimmed by 0 bases and 4 bases, with 12 bases remaining between them. CDR3 length equals 15 residues.

The genes are TRBV28 and TRBJ2-1; no reliable D call. In germline, CDR1 is MDHEN, CDR2 SYDVKM. V was cut by 3 bases and J by 4 bases, with 10 bases left in between. The CDR3 extends over 14 amino acids. The CDR3 spells CASSFATAYNEQFF. Written as DNA, the CDR3 is TGTGCCAGCAGTTTCGCCACCGCATACAATGAGCAGTTCTTC.

The chain uses TRBV7-9 and TRBJ2-1; no firm D call. CDR3 length: 16 residues. V gave up 3 bases and J gave up 0 bases, with 12 bases separating them. In germline, CDR1 is SEHNR, CDR2 FQNEAQ (reference sequence). The CDR3 nucleotides are TGTGCCAGCAGCTTTGCGAGGAGAAGCTCCTACAATGAGCAGTTCTTC. Translating it yields CASSFARRSSYNEQFF.

This clone was detected once. The V gene is TRBV19, the J gene TRBJ2-7, with TRBD2 matching over 8 bases. Unmatched junction bases numbered 5, after V lost 3 bases and J lost 1 base. The CDR3 consists of 15 residues. Germline CDR1 is LNHDA and CDR2 is SQIVND (reference sequence). The DNA for the CDR3 is TGTGCCAGTAGTATGATAGCGGGAACTTCCTACGAGCAGTACTTC. It translates to CASSMIAGTSYEQYF.

The chain combines TRBV6-5 with TRBJ2-1; TRBD1 might be the D (6 bases). V dropped 4 bases and J dropped 9 bases, with 10 bases sitting between them. This CDR3 has 12 residues. From germline, CDR1 is MNHEY and CDR2 SVGAGI. The CDR3 DNA reads TGTGCCAGCAGTTCACAGACAGGTGAGCAGTTCTTC. Translated, it gives CASSSQTGEQFF.

This chain joins TRBV27 and TRBJ1-5; 7 bases agree with TRBD1. J gave up 2 bases and V 5 bases, and 3 bases lay outside the gene matches. There are 14 residues in the CDR3. Germline-derived CDR1 and CDR2 are MNHEY and SMNVEV (reference sequence). As DNA, the CDR3 is TGTGCCAGCAGTGCAGGGGGAGGCAATCAGCCCCAGCATTTT. Its translation is CASSAGGGNQPQHF.

The chain has TRBV28 and TRBJ2-7; D gene uncertain. V lost 2 bases and J lost 6, with 5 bases in between. The CDR3 totals 11 residues. Germline loops: CDR1 MDHEN, CDR2 SYDVKM. The CDR3 nucleotides read TGTGCCAGCAGTTTAGCGGCCGAGCAGTACTTC. This encodes CASSLAAEQYF.

This chain uses TRBV6-1 with TRBJ2-1, with D possibly TRBD2 on 5 matching bases. The germline V gene encodes CDR1 MNHNS and CDR2 SASEGT. The CDR3 has 16 amino acids. V gave up 2 bases and J gave up 2 bases, with 13 bases separating them. CDR3 nucleotides: TGTGCCAGCAGTGAAAGTTGGAGGATTACCTACAATGAGCAGTTCTTC. As protein: CASSESWRITYNEQFF.

A remark on this clone: Distinct nucleotide sequences in the sample also encode this CDR3. V gene TRBV27 combines with J gene TRBJ2-7; 11 nucleotides agree with TRBD2. Germline CDR1 is MNHEY and CDR2 is SMNVEV (reference sequence). The length of the CDR3 is 15 residues. The junction had 4 bases not matched to a gene; V was cut back by 5 bases and J by 1 base. CDR3 residues: CASSPRLAGSYEQYF. The CDR3 DNA reads as TGTGCCAGCAGTCCACGACTAGCGGGATCCTACGAGCAGTACTTC.

The chain recombines TRBV4-3 with TRBJ2-1, with D maybe TRBD2 (6 bases). Trimming removed 4 bases at V and 7 bases at J, with 17 bases between. This CDR3 is built from 15 residues. Germline V gene lookup returns CDR1 LGHNA and CDR2 YSLEER. The CDR3 DNA sequence: TGCGCCAGCAGCCCTACTTGGGGGGAGAGGAATGAGCAGTTCTTC. It encodes CASSPTWGERNEQFF.

This chain joins TRBV5-1 and TRBJ1-1; possible D gene TRBD1, 5 bases. Looked up from germline, CDR1 is SGHRS and CDR2 is YFSETQ. V was shortened by 0 bases and J by 6 bases, with 15 bases between the two germline ends. This CDR3 spans 15 amino acids. The CDR3, as DNA: TGCGCCAGCAGCTTGGTGGGGGTTCCTGCCGCTGAAGCTTTCTTT. Translated: CASSLVGVPAAEAFF.

The V and J genes are TRBV15 and TRBJ2-2; D not resolved. Trimming shortened V by 1 base and J by 3 bases, and 9 bases separated the two germline ends. Germline assignment: CDR1 LNHNV and CDR2 YYDKDF (reference sequence). The length of the CDR3 is 15 residues. The CDR3 region is CATSRGQQHTGELFF. The CDR3 region has the DNA TGTGCCACCAGCAGAGGCCAGCAACACACCGGGGAGCTGTTTTTT.

This chain joins TRBV13 and TRBJ1-1; the D is unclear. Germline-derived CDR1 and CDR2 are PRHDT and FYEKMQ (reference sequence). This CDR3 comprises 15 residues. V dropped 4 bases and J dropped 3 bases, with 15 bases sitting between them. The CDR3 nucleotides are TGTGCCAGCAGCTGGGCAGTCAGGCGGGACACTGAAGCTTTCTTT. Translating gives CASSWAVRRDTEAFF.